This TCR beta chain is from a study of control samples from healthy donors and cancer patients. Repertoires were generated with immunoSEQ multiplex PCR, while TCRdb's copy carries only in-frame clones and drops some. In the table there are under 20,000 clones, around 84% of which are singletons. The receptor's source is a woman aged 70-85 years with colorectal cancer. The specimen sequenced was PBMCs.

The CDR3 loop is CASSPYRNEQYF. CDR3 nucleotide sequence: TGTGCCAGCAGTCCTTACAGGAACGAGCAGTACTTC. The gene calls are TRBV2 and TRBJ2-7; possibly TRBD1 for D (5 bases). The CDR3 spans 12 residues. Per germline, CDR1 SNHLY and CDR2 FYNNEI. Trimming removed 5 bases from V and 5 bases from J, with 10 bases in between. Variable domain in full (rest from reference TRBV2 and TRBJ2-7): EPEVTQTPSHQVTQMGQEVILRCVPISNHLYFYWYRQILGQKVEFLVSFYNNEISEKSEIFDDQFSVERPDGSNFTLKIRSTKLEDSAMYFCASSPYRNEQYFGPGTRLTVT.